The clone carrying this TCR beta chain was observed at least ten times. This entry is derived from a study of T cells in Graves' hyperthyroidism and ophthalmopathy. There were TCR beta CDR3 regions amplified from RNA transcripts. The study used the HTBI primer set for a first-round RT-PCR of the TCR CDR3. TCRdb reprocessed the multiplex PCR reads via MiXCR and lists one record per CDR3 protein. The data contain around 600,000 distinct CDR3 sequences, around 14% of them seen just once; the ten biggest clones take up roughly 7.1%. CDR3 length: 14 amino acids. The germline V gene has CDR1 SGDLS and CDR2 YYNGEE. Deletions cut 6 bases from V and 3 bases from J, with 14 bases between.

V is TRBV9 and J is TRBJ2-3, with D unresolved. The clonotype originates from a young woman with Graves' ophthalmopathy. The sample comprised blood. The CDR3 reads CASTPQHGTDTQYF. Written as DNA, the CDR3 is TGTGCCAGCACTCCTCAGCACGGAACAGATACGCAGTATTTT.